The 25 T cell receptor beta chains below all came from one sample that was sequenced in a study of T and B cells in COVID-19 patients. Multiplex PCR with BIOMED2 TRB-A/B primer pools amplified TRB rearrangements. TCRdb passed the multiplex PCR reads through MiXCR, listing each CDR3 protein once. This sample yields about 1,500 distinct CDR3 sequences, of which about a quarter are seen a single time; less than 65% belongs to the top ten. Each TRB amplification used roughly 250-550 ng of genomic DNA from blood. Source material: blood. The origin of the receptors is a human donor with active COVID-19.

In this sample, this clonotype is medium-sized. This sequence joins TRBV7-2 and TRBJ2-3; possible D gene TRBD1, 6 bases. Germline CDR1 SGHTA, CDR2 FQGNSA. The CDR3 loop spans 16 amino acids. The ends were cut back, 5 bases at V and 2 bases at J, with 17 bases in the middle. DNA for the CDR3: TGTGCCAGCAGCATGCGTACGGGGACACTCACAGATACGCAGTATTTT. Translation gives CASSMRTGTLTDTQYF.

Only a few counts were recorded for this clonotype. This rearrangement joins TRBV5-1 to TRBJ2-7; D may be TRBD1 (6 bases). The CDR3 covers 15 residues. The V end lost 4 bases, the J end lost 0 bases, and 14 bases lay between the germline ends. From germline, CDR1 is SGHRS and CDR2 YFSETQ. Written as DNA, the CDR3 is TGCGCCAGCAGCAGTTCGGGACATAGCTCCTACGAGCAGTACTTC. Translating it yields CASSSSGHSSYEQYF.

By share, this clonotype counts as medium-sized. The rearrangement joins TRBV13 to TRBJ1-1; tentatively, D is TRBD1 (5 bases). This CDR3 spans 16 amino acids. Trimming stripped 6 bases from V and 4 bases from J, with 21 bases between. The germline CDR1 and CDR2 sequences are PRHDT and FYEKMQ (reference sequence). The CDR3 DNA reads TGTGCCAGCAGTACCGGGCCAGGGCCCGTTGTCACTGAAGCTTTCTTT. The encoded protein is CASSTGPGPVVTEAFF.

A remark on this clonotype: One base away lies a much larger clone, so this may be a sequencing read error. V is TRBV27 and J is TRBJ1-3, with D perhaps matching TRBD1 (5 bases). The CDR3 is 13 amino acids. In germline, CDR1 is MNHEY, CDR2 SMNVEV (reference sequence). The CDR3 nucleotides read TGTGCCAACAGTTTGTCAGGGGGAAACACCATATATTTT. Translated, it gives CANSLSGGNTIYF.

A remark on this clonotype: This sequence may be a read error, since a much larger clone differs from it by one base. V usage is TRBV29-1 and J usage is TRBJ2-1, with D maybe TRBD2 (7 bases). From germline, CDR1 is SQVTM and CDR2 ANQGSEA. CDR3 size: 13 residues. CDR3 bases: TGCAGGGTTGAAGGGGGGGGGGGTGGGGGGCAGTTCTTC. Its protein is CRVEGGGGGGQFF.

By sample share, this clonotype is medium-sized. The rearrangement links TRBV19 to TRBJ1-2; 7 bases are a match to TRBD1. Germline V CDR1 and CDR2: LNHDA, SQIVND (reference sequence). J gave up 5 bases and V 4 bases, and 7 bases lay outside the gene matches. The CDR3 sequence is 14 residues long. CDR3 coding DNA: TGTGCCAGTAGTACAACAGGGGTACAGTATGGCTACACCTTC. Translation gives CASSTTGVQYGYTF. The full variable domain, its missing parts supplied by reference TRBV19 and TRBJ1-2, is DGGITQSPKYLFRKEGQNVTLSCEQNLNHDAMYWYRQDPGQGLRLIYYSQIVNDFQKGDIAEGYSVSREKKESFPLTVTSAQKNPTAFYLCASSTTGVQYGYTFGSGTRLTVV.

This clonotype was observed a few times. The rearrangement uses TRBV11-2 and TRBJ2-2, with D tentatively TRBD1 or TRBD2 (5 bases each). Trimming left V 6 bases short and J 4 bases short, with 12 bases between. The CDR3 runs 14 residues. Germline loops: CDR1 SGHAT, CDR2 FQNNGV. The CDR3 DNA follows: TGTGCCAGCAGTCCTTTGAGGGGCACCGGGGAGCTGTTTTTT. Its translation: CASSPLRGTGELFF.

In this sample, this clonotype is medium-sized. The chain carries TRBV5-4 and TRBJ1-2; 7 bases agree with TRBD1. The junction had 10 bases not matched to a gene; V was cut back by 1 base and J by 1 base. CDR1 and CDR2 (germline): SGHNT, YYREEE (reference sequence). CDR3 length: 17 amino acids. In DNA form, the CDR3 reads TGTGCCAGCAGCTTGATTCAGGCAGGGGGAAATAACTATGGCTACACCTTC. It is translated as CASSLIQAGGNNYGYTF.

A few counts support this clonotype. The chain links TRBV20-1 to TRBJ2-7, with 11 bases matching TRBD2. This CDR3 is built from 14 residues. Germline lookup yields CDR1 DFQATT and CDR2 SNEGSKA (reference sequence). Unmatched junction bases numbered 4, after V lost 4 bases and J lost 2 bases. The CDR3, as DNA: TGCAGTGCTATTAGCGGGGGGGCCCCCTACGAGCAGTACTTC. This codes for CSAISGGAPYEQYF.

This clonotype is labeled large. V and J are TRBV29-1 and TRBJ2-2; D is ambiguous. CDR3 size: 14 residues. Trimming removed 0 bases at V and 5 bases at J, with 10 bases between. Germline CDR1 reads SQVTM; CDR2 reads ANQGSEA. Here the CDR3 DNA reads TGCAGCGTTGAAGATCCGTCGCATACCGGGGAGCTGTTTTTT. As protein: CSVEDPSHTGELFF.

V and J are TRBV11-2 and TRBJ1-1; D is unresolved. V was trimmed by 1 base and J by 5 bases, leaving 14 bases between them. CDR1 is SGHAT, CDR2 FQNNGV, per germline. This CDR3 contains 15 residues. The CDR3 DNA is TGTGCCAGCAGCTTAGTTAGCTCTCCCGGGACTGAAGCTTTCTTT. Residues: CASSLVSSPGTEAFF.

Within the sample, this clonotype is medium-sized. The chain recombines TRBV27 with TRBJ1-1; D gene ambiguous. CDR1 is MNHEY, CDR2 SMNVEV, per germline (reference sequence). CDR3 size: 13 residues. V was clipped by 6 bases and J by 4 bases, with 12 bases between them. The CDR3 loop is CASSAIRSTEAFF. CDR3 DNA: TGTGCCAGCAGCGCAATCCGGAGCACTGAAGCTTTCTTT.

This clonotype is a singleton in its sample. A read error is possible here, since a much larger clone lies one base away. The rearrangement uses TRBV7-2 and TRBJ2-7; 11 bases line up with TRBD1. CDR3 size: 14 residues. V trimming: 2 bases; J trimming: 7 bases; junction bases outside the gene matches: 4. The germline CDR1 and CDR2 sequences are SGHTA and FQGNSA. The CDR3 is CASSLRTGGREQYF. The CDR3 region has the DNA TGTGCCAGCAGCTTAAGGACAGGGGGCAGGGAGCAGTACTTC.

In its sample, this clonotype was seen a few times. The chain is built from TRBV20-1 and TRBJ2-2; D gene uncertain. Germline V CDR1 and CDR2: DFQATT, SNEGSKA (reference sequence). The CDR3 is 14 amino acids. The germline V and J ends were trimmed by 3 bases and 1 base, with 9 bases remaining between them. CDR3 residues: CSASLGLNTGELFF. Written as DNA, the CDR3 is TGCAGTGCTAGCCTTGGCCTGAACACCGGGGAGCTGTTTTTT.

By its share, this clonotype is large. The chain carries TRBV5-4 and TRBJ2-2; 8 nucleotides agree with TRBD1. This CDR3 region has 18 residues. V was clipped by 5 bases and J by 5 bases; unmatched bases: 17. Germline CDR1 is SGHNT and CDR2 is YYREEE (reference sequence). The CDR3 DNA is TGTGCCAGCAGTCACAGGGGGAGAGGGGTTCCCCAAACCGGGGAGCTGTTTTTT. Protein sequence: CASSHRGRGVPQTGELFF.

By sample fraction, this clonotype is medium-sized. The chain recombines TRBV27 with TRBJ1-1, with 9 bases lining up with TRBD1. The V and J ends lost 2 bases and 5 bases, in that order; junction bases with no gene match: 6. The CDR3 loop spans 15 amino acids. Germline CDR1 is MNHEY and CDR2 is SMNVEV (reference sequence). In DNA, the CDR3 is TGTGCCAGCAGTTTAGTACAGGGGGCGCGGACTGAAGCTTTCTTT. This encodes CASSLVQGARTEAFF.

The genes are TRBV20-1 and TRBJ2-1, with TRBD2 identical over 8 bases. Looked up from germline, CDR1 is DFQATT and CDR2 is SNEGSKA (reference sequence). V shed 4 bases and J 7 bases; nucleotides not matched to a gene: 9. This CDR3 region has 14 residues. The CDR3, as DNA: TGCAGTGCTACGGGACTAGGGCTTGGAAATGAGCAGTTCTTC. This translates into CSATGLGLGNEQFF.

This clonotype was seen a few times. The V gene is TRBV10-3, the J gene TRBJ1-1; D unresolved. The germline CDR1 and CDR2 sequences are ENHRY and SYGVKD. The CDR3 runs 11 residues. V lost 6 bases and J 10 bases, leaving 12 bases between the germline ends. The CDR3 spells CAIRGSTAAFF. The CDR3 nucleotides read TGTGCCATCAGAGGCAGTACGGCAGCTTTCTTT.

Within the sample, this clonotype is medium-sized. The CDR3 DNA follows: TGTGCCAGCAGAGCCCAACTAGCGGGAGGGCTCGATGAGCAGTTCTTC. Amino acids: CASRAQLAGGLDEQFF. V gene TRBV6-5 combines with J gene TRBJ2-1; 13 bases line up with TRBD2. The CDR3 runs 16 residues. Germline CDR1 is MNHEY and CDR2 is SVGAGI. Germline trimming cut 6 bases from V and 8 bases from J; bases unmatched to any gene: 10.

By share of the sample, this clonotype is medium-sized. This rearrangement joins TRBV6-1 to TRBJ2-5; D might be TRBD1 (6 bases). Germline-derived CDR1 and CDR2 are MNHNS and SASEGT. CDR3 length equals 15 residues. V was pared by 7 bases and J by 4 bases, with 19 bases between. CDR3 loop: CASTLIQGKRETQYF. CDR3 sequence (DNA): TGTGCCAGCACCTTGATCCAGGGGAAAAGAGAGACCCAGTACTTC.

V usage is TRBV11-2 and J usage is TRBJ2-1, with 8 nucleotides matching TRBD2. This CDR3 is built from 16 residues. The germline CDR1 and CDR2 sequences are SGHAT and FQNNGV. Trimming at V came to 5 bases and at J to 6 bases, leaving 12 bases not matched to a gene. As DNA, the CDR3 is TGTGCCAGCAGCATTCGACTAGCGAGGAGCCCCAATGAGCAGTTCTTC. Its protein product is CASSIRLARSPNEQFF.

This clonotype was seen a few times. The chain employs TRBV2 and TRBJ1-4, with D perhaps matching TRBD1 (5 bases). The germline V gene encodes CDR1 SNHLY and CDR2 FYNNEI. The V and J ends lost 6 bases and 4 bases respectively, with 15 bases between them. This CDR3 comprises 15 residues. In nucleotides, the CDR3 is TGTGCCAGCAGAGAGGGCCGGGGGGTTAATGAAAAACTGTTTTTT. It is translated as CASREGRGVNEKLFF.

By share, this clonotype counts as medium-sized (0.01 to 0.1%). V is TRBV6-4 and J is TRBJ2-2; TRBD2 aligns across 10 bases. V shed 4 bases, J shed 0 bases, and the junction held 5 bases outside the gene matches. The CDR3 has 17 amino acids. CDR1 and CDR2 from the germline V gene are MRHNA and SNTAGT. Here the CDR3 DNA reads TGTGCCAGCAGTGGGACTAGCGGATTCGCGAACACCGGGGAGCTGTTTTTT. Its translation: CASSGTSGFANTGELFF.

Relative to its sample, this clonotype is medium-sized. The chain has TRBV5-4 and TRBJ2-7, with 10 bases aligning to TRBD2. Germline lookup yields CDR1 SGHNT and CDR2 YYREEE (reference sequence). The J segment lost 0 bases and the V segment lost 3 bases, leaving 9 bases of the junction unmatched. CDR3 length: 17 residues. This CDR3 is CASSSSSGSHSSYEQYF. The CDR3 DNA sequence: TGTGCCAGCAGCTCTTCTAGCGGGAGCCACAGCTCCTACGAGCAGTACTTC.

The J gene is TRBJ2-1, the V gene TRBV5-1, with TRBD2 matching over 10 bases. After removal of 6 bases from V and 5 bases from J, the junction contained 5 bases not matched to a gene. CDR1 and CDR2 from the germline V gene are SGHRS and YFSETQ. CDR3 length: 14 amino acids. The CDR3 protein is CASKSGGENNEQFF. In DNA form, the CDR3 reads TGCGCCAGCAAAAGCGGGGGGGAGAACAATGAGCAGTTCTTC.